This T cell receptor (beta chain) originates from a study of post-analysis software for immune sequencing data (dated by TCRdb to about 2015). For context, the study as a whole: The recorded disease courses included relapsing-remitting, secondary progressive and progressive-relapsing multiple sclerosis, and some patients had no subtype annotation. The multiple sclerosis patient repertoires were compared with under 13 previously published healthy control repertoires from donors aged about 6 to 26 years. A subset of samples was prepared in parallel using single-end sample barcoding, then pooled and co-amplified after Illumina adapter ligation. What the work shows at the level of the full study, not this receptor alone: Roughly 5 TRBV segments, including TRBV5-6, TRBV5-1 and TRBV20-1, were significantly more frequent in patients than controls. The multiple sclerosis patient group was slightly younger than the control group. Significantly lower normalized Chao1 diversity was found in multiple sclerosis patients than in controls, suggesting substantial peripheral T-cell clonal expansion. Direct clustering with F measure showed strong co-clustering of samples prepared in the same batch, prompting a batch-effect correction.

At the junction V is shortened by 1 base and J by 5 bases, with 12 bases in between. In the germline V gene, CDR1 corresponds to SGHTA and CDR2 to FQGNSA. The CDR3 spans 14 residues, from the cysteine through the phenylalanine. Only CDR3 DNA remains: 42 bases, in frame from the first base. To demonstrate the VDJtools post-analysis software, the study profiled TCR beta repertoires from the peripheral blood of 13 young patients with multiple sclerosis. The multiple sclerosis patients were children and adolescents ranging in age from roughly 6 to 15 years. Libraries were made using PCR. For sequencing, an Illumina HiSeq 2500 was employed. To reduce PCR and sequencing biases, unique molecular identifiers were built into the TCR beta cDNA libraries. Per 1 to 10 million input T cells, some 500,000 cDNA molecules were obtained, such that each molecule approximated one T cell. Patient libraries were prepared and sequenced with the same protocol used for the earlier healthy control dataset. Within a given batch, samples were prepared together, multiplexed and sequenced on the same HiSeq lane. From the authors' description of their analysis: MIGEC handled the raw barcoded reads, throwing out single-read molecular identifier groups before consensus assembly and CDR3 extraction. Clonotype tables were post-analysed with VDJtools, normalizing diversity by down-sampling all datasets to the smallest sample size. Repertoire overlap clustering matched CDR3 amino acid but not nucleotide sequences to correct batch-related cross-sample contamination. The public sequencing data were trimmed at Q25 with fastp and processed into clonotypes with MiXCR by TCRdb, which kept only in-frame beta chains. A single entry per CDR3 protein holds the most common genes and DNA from its merged rows. What appears here as the V and J calls and clone size reflects TCRdb's work, not the paper's. Across this sample there are under 650,000 distinct CDR3 sequences, with around 47% seen only once. More than 1.5% of the sample rests with the top ten.

This clonotype appeared a few times. No antigen is known for it. No base quality information exists; no much larger clone differs at one position. The sequence came from a girl aged 5-17 years with multiple sclerosis. Sequencing input: blood. Recombination joined TRBV7-2 with TRBJ2-7, and TRBD1 may be the D gene, going by 6 matching bases. Read as DNA, the sequence is TGTGCCAGCAGCTTAGGCAGGGGCAACGACGAGCAGTACTTC. Its coded protein is CASSLGRGNDEQYF.